This record covers a single TCR beta chain. Its antigen is not identified. These data are taken from a study of human T cells and chemical hapten exposure. Notes on the study in general: In comparison with controls, expanded TCRs gave rise to a significantly larger number of large CDR3 similarity clusters.

Germline assignment: CDR1 MGHRA and CDR2 YSYEKL. Between the trimmed V and J ends, which lost 5 bases and 2 bases, there was a span of 21 bases. The CDR3 runs 17 residues. One entry per CDR3 protein results from TCRdb running MiXCR on the RACE reads. The table records about 190,000 distinct CDR3 sequences, around a quarter of them present only once. Time point meaning: patch test 3, about 24 weeks after DPC sensitization. Regarding treatment: therapeutic diphenylcyclopropenone sensitization with weekly scalp DPC. Donors, patients with alopecia ranging from 18 to 70 years old and judged suitable for DPC, provided samples.

The receptor was derived from a woman aged 40-49 years with alopecia areata. Some clones in this sample may be carry-over from other donors' samples. V gene TRBV4-1 combines with J gene TRBJ2-5; D may match TRBD1 or TRBD2 (5 bases each). Sequences were derived from whole blood, sampled in connection with sensitization to the hapten diphenylcyclopropenone (DPC). CDR3 bases: TGCGCCAGCAGCTCCCCACGTGGGAGTAGGGGACAAGAGACCCAGTACTTC. Protein product: CASSSPRGSRGQETQYF.